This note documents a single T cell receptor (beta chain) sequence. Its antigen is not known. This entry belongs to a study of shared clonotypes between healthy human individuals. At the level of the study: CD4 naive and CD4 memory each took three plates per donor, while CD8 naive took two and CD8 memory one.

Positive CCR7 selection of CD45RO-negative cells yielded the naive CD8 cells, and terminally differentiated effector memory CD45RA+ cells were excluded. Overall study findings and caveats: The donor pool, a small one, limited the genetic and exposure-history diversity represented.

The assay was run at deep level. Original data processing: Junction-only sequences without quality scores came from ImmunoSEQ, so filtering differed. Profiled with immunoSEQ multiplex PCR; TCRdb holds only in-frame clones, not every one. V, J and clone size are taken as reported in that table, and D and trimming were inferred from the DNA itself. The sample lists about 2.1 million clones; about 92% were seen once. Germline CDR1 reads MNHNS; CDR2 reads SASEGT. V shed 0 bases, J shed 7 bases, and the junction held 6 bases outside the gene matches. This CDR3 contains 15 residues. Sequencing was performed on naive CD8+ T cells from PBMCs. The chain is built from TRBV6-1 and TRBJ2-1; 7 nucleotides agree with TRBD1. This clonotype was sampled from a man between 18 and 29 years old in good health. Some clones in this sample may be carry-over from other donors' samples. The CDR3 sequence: CASSEADRAWNEQFF. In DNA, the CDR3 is TGTGCCAGCAGTGAAGCTGACAGGGCGTGGAATGAGCAGTTCTTC.